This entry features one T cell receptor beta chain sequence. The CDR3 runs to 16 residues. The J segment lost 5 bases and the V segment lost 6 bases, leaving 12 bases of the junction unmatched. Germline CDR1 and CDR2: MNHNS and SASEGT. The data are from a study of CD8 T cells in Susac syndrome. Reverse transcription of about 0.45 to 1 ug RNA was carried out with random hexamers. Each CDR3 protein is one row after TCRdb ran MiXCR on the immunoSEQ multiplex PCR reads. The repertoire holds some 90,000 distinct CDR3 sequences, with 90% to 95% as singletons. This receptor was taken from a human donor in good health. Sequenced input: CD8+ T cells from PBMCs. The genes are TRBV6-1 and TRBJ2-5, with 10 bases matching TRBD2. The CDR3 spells CASRDLAGGGGETQYF. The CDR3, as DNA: TGTGCCAGCAGAGATTTAGCGGGGGGAGGTGGGGAGACCCAGTACTTC.